The subject of this entry is one TCR beta chain. Its antigen is as yet unknown. In germline, CDR1 is SGHKS, CDR2 YYEKEE (reference sequence). This CDR3 has 15 amino acids. The sample belongs to a study of T cells expressing NK-cell markers. Study-level results: HCMV specificity was not established for the expanded NKG2C+ T cell clones.

TCRdb re-analyzed the 5' RACE reads; it lists each CDR3 protein once, without DNA. The data include 250,000 or so distinct CDR3 sequences; the top ten clones carry more than 3.5%. The sample comprised blood T cells: a sorted CD56 or NKG2C T cell subset, CD4+ or CD8+ T cells, or bulk PBMC T cells (not recorded which). The clonotype was recovered from a woman between 18 and 75 years old in good health. The J gene is TRBJ2-1, the V gene TRBV5-5; the TCRdb call, TRBD1, lacks DNA for checking. CDR3 loop: CASSLGGGGFAEQFF. Variable domain in full (rest from reference TRBV5-5 and TRBJ2-1): DAGVTQSPTHLIKTRGQQVTLRCSPISGHKSVSWYQQVLGQGPQFIFQYYEKEERGRGNFPDRFSARQFPNYSSELNVNALLLGDSALYLCASSLGGGGFAEQFFGPGTRLTVL.